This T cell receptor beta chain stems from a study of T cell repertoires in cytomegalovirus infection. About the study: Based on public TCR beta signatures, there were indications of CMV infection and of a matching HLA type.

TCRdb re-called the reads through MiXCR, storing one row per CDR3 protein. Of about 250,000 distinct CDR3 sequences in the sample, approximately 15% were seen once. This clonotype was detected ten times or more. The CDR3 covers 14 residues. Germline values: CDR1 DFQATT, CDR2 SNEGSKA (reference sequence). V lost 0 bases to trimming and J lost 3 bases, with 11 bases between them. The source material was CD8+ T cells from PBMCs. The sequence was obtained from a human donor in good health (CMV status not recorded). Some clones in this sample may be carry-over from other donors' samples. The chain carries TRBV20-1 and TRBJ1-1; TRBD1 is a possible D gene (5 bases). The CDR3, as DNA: TGCAGTGCTAGAGAGTTACAGGAGGACACTGAAGCTTTCTTT. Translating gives CSARELQEDTEAFF.